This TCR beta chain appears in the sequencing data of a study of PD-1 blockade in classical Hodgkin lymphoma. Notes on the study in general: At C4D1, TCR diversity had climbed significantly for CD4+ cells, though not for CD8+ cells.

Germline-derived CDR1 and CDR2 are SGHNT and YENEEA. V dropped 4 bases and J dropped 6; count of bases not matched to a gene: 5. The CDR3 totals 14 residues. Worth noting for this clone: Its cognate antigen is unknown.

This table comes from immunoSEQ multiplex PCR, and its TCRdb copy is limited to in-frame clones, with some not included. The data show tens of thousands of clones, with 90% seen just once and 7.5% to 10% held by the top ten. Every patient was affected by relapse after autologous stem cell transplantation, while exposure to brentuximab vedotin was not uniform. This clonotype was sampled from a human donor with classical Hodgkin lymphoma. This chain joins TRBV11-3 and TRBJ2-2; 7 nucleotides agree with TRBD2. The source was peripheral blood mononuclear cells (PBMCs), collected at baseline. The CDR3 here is CASSYLRGAGELFF. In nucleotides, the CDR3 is TGTGCCAGCAGCTACCTCCGGGGGGCCGGGGAGCTGTTTTTT.